One and the same sample provided the 21 T cell receptor beta chains below, sequenced in a study of tumor-infiltrating lymphocytes in primary liver carcinoma. Starting from 500 ng of total RNA, TCR beta cDNA was produced with a primer in the constant region. Amplification in three nested multiplex PCR rounds with slightly modified ARM-PCR gave rise to TCR beta libraries. It was with TRBV1-TRBV30 forward primers and a C-beta reverse primer that the first two PCR rounds were run, at approximately 10 cycles each. TCRdb re-derived calls from the multiplex PCR reads in MiXCR, one entry per CDR3 protein. Of more than 100,000 distinct CDR3 sequences listed, under 70% were seen once; the top ten hold 7.5% to 10%. The tissue used was unsorted bulk material of about 19-30 mg. RNA and DNA were co-extracted from it with the AllPrep DNA/RNA mini kit. Sequences were obtained from tumor-adjacent normal liver tissue. The receptors come from a woman aged 55-70 years with primary liver carcinoma and hepatitis B virus infection.

This clonotype has ten or more counts. This chain uses TRBV6-2 or TRBV6-3 with TRBJ2-1, with 9 bases matching TRBD2. CDR1 MNHEY and CDR2 SVGEGT come from the germline V gene. This CDR3 region has 16 residues. J gave up 3 bases and V 6 bases, and 9 bases lay outside the gene matches. The CDR3 spells CASSYATSGDYNEQFF. CDR3 sequence (DNA): TGTGCCAGCAGCTACGCGACTAGCGGAGACTACAATGAGCAGTTCTTC.

This clonotype has more than one count but fewer than ten. A much larger clone lies a single base off, so this may be a read error. The V call is TRBV7-9, the J call TRBJ2-1, with 7 bases fitting TRBD2. This CDR3 contains 13 residues. Germline V lookup: CDR1 SEHNR, CDR2 FQNEAQ (reference sequence). DNA for the CDR3: TGTGCCAGCAGCTTCGCGGGAGTCAATGAGCAGCTCTTC. Encoded protein: CASSFAGVNEQLF.

The V call is TRBV24-1, the J call TRBJ1-1; D is ambiguous. Germline lookup yields CDR1 KGHDR and CDR2 SFDVKD. The CDR3 has 12 residues. V was pared by 5 bases and J by 2 bases, with 5 bases between. CDR3 sequence reads: CATSGGNTEAFF. The CDR3 DNA is TGTGCCACCAGTGGGGGTAACACTGAAGCTTTCTTT.

With regard to this clonotype: Germline is not matched at one junction end, which may reflect a read error. The V and J genes are TRBV5-1 and TRBJ2-1; weak D call: TRBD1 (5 bases). This CDR3 region has 12 residues. Per germline, CDR1 SGHRS and CDR2 YFSETQ. CDR3 nucleotide sequence: TGCACCAACAGCTTGGACGGGCCCGAAGGGGTCTTC. Its translation is CTNSLDGPEGVF.

About this clonotype: Possible read error: a much larger clone is one base away. The CDR3 DNA follows: TGTGCCAGCAGTCCGGCCTCGTTGTCCTGGGAGCTGTTTTTT. It specifies CASSPASLSWELFF. The chain employs TRBV28 and TRBJ2-2; D is undetermined. V was trimmed by 5 bases and J by 9 bases, leaving 16 bases between them. CDR3 length: 14 residues. The germline V gene has CDR1 MDHEN and CDR2 SYDVKM.

Turning to this clonotype: At one boundary the junction diverges from the germline segment, which might be a read error. The rearrangement uses TRBV7-8 and TRBJ2-7; D uncertain. Germline V CDR1 and CDR2: SGHVS, FQNEAQ. CDR3 size: 18 residues. CDR3: CASSSSRGRTMSSYGQYF. The CDR3 DNA reads as TGTGCCAGCAGCTCGAGTCGCGGTCGTACTATGAGCTCCTACGGGCAGTACTTC. The variable domain in full, completed from reference TRBV7-8 and TRBJ2-7, reads GAGVSQSPRYKVAKRGQDVALRCDPISGHVSLFWYQQALGQGPEFLTYFQNEAQLDKSGLPSDRFFAERPEGSVSTLKIQRTQQEDSAVYLCASSSSRGRTMSSYGQYFGPGTRLTVT.

Remarks on this clonotype: An end of the junction differs from the germline gene, which may be a read error. The chain carries TRBV5-4 and TRBJ2-1, with D uncertain. Germline CDR1 and CDR2: SGHNT and YYREEE (reference sequence). The CDR3 spans 14 residues. CDR3 nucleotides: TGTGTCAGCAGCCCCGGTGATAGAGCCAATGAGCAGTTCTTC. This encodes CVSSPGDRANEQFF.

Details on this clonotype: The CDR3 does not close with the conserved phenylalanine or tryptophan, likely indicating a read error. The chain is built from TRBV19 and TRBJ1-1; D unclear. From germline, CDR1 is LNHDA and CDR2 SQIVND (reference sequence). The CDR3 length is 15 residues. The ends were cut back, 7 bases at V and 5 bases at J, with 20 bases in the middle. CDR3 amino acids: CASTSRLGLLTEAFS. DNA for the CDR3: TGTGCCAGTACGTCCCGACTGGGGTTGTTGACTGAAGCTTTCTCT.

Notes on this clonotype: One end of the junction is discordant with germline, which a read error may explain. V usage is TRBV19 and J usage is TRBJ1-2; the D is unclear. This CDR3 is built from 15 residues. Germline V gene data show CDR1 as LNHDA and CDR2 as SQIVND (reference sequence). The CDR3 loop is CASRGMHFRDYGYTF. CDR3 sequence (DNA): TGTGCTAGTAGAGGAATGCACTTTAGGGACTATGGCTACACCTTC.

Notes on this clonotype: An end of the junction differs from the germline gene, which may be a read error. V is TRBV7-8 and J is TRBJ2-4; the D call may be TRBD1 or TRBD2 (5 bases each). CDR1 is SGHVS, CDR2 FQNEAQ, per germline. This CDR3 comprises 16 residues. CDR3 amino acids: CASSPSRDLDKIIQYF. As DNA, the CDR3 is TGTGCCAGCAGCCCCTCTCGGGATTTGGACAAAATCATTCAGTACTTC. The entire variable domain, with the rest obtained from reference TRBV7-8 and TRBJ2-4, is as follows: GAGVSQSPRYKVAKRGQDVALRCDPISGHVSLFWYQQALGQGPEFLTYFQNEAQLDKSGLPSDRFFAERPEGSVSTLKIQRTQQEDSAVYLCASSPSRDLDKIIQYFGAGTRLSVL.

Note on this clonotype: One end of the junction is discordant with germline, which a read error may explain. The chain recombines TRBV12-3 or TRBV12-4 with TRBJ2-5, with 8 bases aligning to TRBD2. This CDR3 has 13 residues. This CDR3 is CASRLAGMETQYF. The CDR3 DNA is TGTGCCAGCAGATTAGCGGGAATGGAGACCCAGTACTTC.

The chain has TRBV24-1 and TRBJ2-3, with D hard to call. CDR1 KGHDR and CDR2 SFDVKD come from the germline V gene. Deletions cut 7 bases from V and 4 bases from J, with 17 bases between. The CDR3 is 15 residues long. CDR3 coding DNA: TGTGCCACCAGCTCCCCTGGTACTGGGGCAGATACGCAGTATTTT. Protein sequence: CATSSPGTGADTQYF.

Notes on this clonotype: Relative to the germline gene, one junction end is altered; a read error may explain this. The chain recombines TRBV28 with TRBJ2-7; a weak D match, TRBD1 (6 bases). Germline V gene data show CDR1 as MDHEN and CDR2 as SYDVKM. The CDR3 is 15 amino acids. CDR3 protein: CASGFLGTPNYGQNF. The DNA for the CDR3 is TGTGCCAGCGGCTTTTTGGGGACACCCAATTACGGACAGAACTTC. Full variable domain (rest looked up from reference TRBV28 and TRBJ2-7): DVKVTQSSRYLVKRTGEKVFLECVQDMDHENMFWYRQDPGLGLRLIYFSYDVKMKEKGDIPEGYSVSREKKERFSLILESASTNQTSMYLCASGFLGTPNYGQNFGPGTRLTVT.

Only a few counts were recorded for this clonotype. Mismatch with germline at one junction end may stem from a read error. V is TRBV7-9 and J is TRBJ2-1, with 8 nucleotides matching TRBD2. Germline V gives CDR1 SEHNR, CDR2 FQNEAQ (reference sequence). The length of the CDR3 is 15 residues. As DNA, the CDR3 is TGTGCCAGCAGCTTACGAGGCGGGAGGAACAATGGGCAGTTCTTC. This translates into CASSLRGGRNNGQFF.

This clonotype was seen ten or more times. The chain recombines TRBV7-9 with TRBJ1-1, with D possibly matching TRBD1 (6 bases). Germline-derived CDR1 and CDR2 are SEHNR and FQNEAQ (reference sequence). CDR3 length: 14 amino acids. V dropped 8 bases and J dropped 1 base, with 14 bases sitting between them. This CDR3 reads CASHGEGGNTEAFF. The CDR3 DNA reads as TGTGCCAGCCACGGGGAGGGGGGGAACACTGAAGCTTTCTTT. The whole variable domain, remainder taken from reference TRBV7-9 and TRBJ1-1, is DTGVSQNPRHKITKRGQNVTFRCDPISEHNRLYWYRQTLGQGPEFLTYFQNEAQLEKSRLLSDRFSAERPKGSFSTLEIQRTEQGDSAMYLCASHGEGGNTEAFFGQGTRLTVV.

In its sample, this clonotype was seen once. The chain employs TRBV10-2 and TRBJ2-1; D call uncertain. The V and J ends lost 4 bases and 4 bases respectively, with 11 bases between them. The CDR3 has 14 amino acids. CDR1 and CDR2 (germline): WSHSY, SAAADI. CDR3 amino acids: CASSGLVDYNEQFF. CDR3 coding DNA: TGCGCCAGCAGTGGCCTAGTGGATTACAATGAGCAGTTCTTC.

The rearrangement joins TRBV29-1 to TRBJ2-3; 9 bases are shared with TRBD2. The CDR3 spans 15 residues. Germline loops: CDR1 SQVTM, CDR2 ANQGSEA. Unmatched junction bases numbered 10, after V lost 5 bases and J lost 4 bases. CDR3 DNA sequence: TGCAGCGTTCTGGGACTAGCTGGAGTATCAGATACGCAGTATTTT. Its translation: CSVLGLAGVSDTQYF.

The chain uses TRBV5-1 and TRBJ2-1; 13 nucleotides line up with TRBD2. Losses at the gene ends were 4 bases for V and 1 base for J; bases not matched to a gene: 5. Germline CDR1 reads SGHRS; CDR2 reads YFSETQ. The CDR3 runs 17 residues. In DNA, the CDR3 is TGCGCCAGCAGCCCTCGGACTAGCGGGAGATCCTACAATGAGCAGTTCTTC. Its translation is CASSPRTSGRSYNEQFF.

As for this clonotype: An end of the junction differs from the germline gene, which may be a read error. The V call is TRBV7-9, the J call TRBJ2-5, with a tentative D call TRBD1 (5 bases). Germline V CDR1 and CDR2: SEHNR, FQNEAQ (reference sequence). This CDR3 has 15 amino acids. The CDR3: CTSSYSTWGRETQYF. The CDR3 DNA sequence: TGTACCAGCAGCTACTCGACATGGGGCCGGGAGACCCAGTACTTC.

In its sample, this clonotype was seen many times. Here the CDR3 reads CSVDYRDRGRGYGYTF. Here the CDR3 DNA reads TGCAGCGTTGATTACCGGGACAGGGGAAGAGGCTATGGCTACACCTTC. The chain combines TRBV29-1 with TRBJ1-2; TRBD1 matches 10 bases. Trimming at V came to 3 bases and at J to 4 bases, leaving 11 bases not matched to a gene. CDR1 is SQVTM and CDR2 is ANQGSEA in the germline V gene. CDR3 size: 16 residues.

On this clonotype: Germline is not matched at one junction end, which may reflect a read error. This chain connects TRBV6-5 to TRBJ2-2, with 7 bases fitting TRBD2. Looked up from germline, CDR1 is MNHEY and CDR2 is SVGAGI. The CDR3 runs 15 residues. The CDR3 bases are TGTGCCAGCAGTCCACCCGGGACTAACATCGGGGAGCTGTTTTTT. Protein product: CASSPPGTNIGELFF.